Below are 11 T cell receptor beta chains sequenced from a single sample in a study of Graves' ophthalmopathy and Graves' hyperthyroidism. TCR beta CDR3 amplification used RNA transcripts. An initial RT-PCR round employing HTBI primers preceded a second-round multiplex PCR. TCRdb processed the multiplex PCR reads anew with MiXCR; each CDR3 protein has one entry. The sample comprises some 520,000 distinct CDR3 sequences, 13% to 15% of which are singletons, and about 10% rests with the top ten. Sequenced: blood. The receptors derive from a woman between 25 and 40 years old with Graves' ophthalmopathy.

This clonotype was seen ten or more times. The chain combines TRBV19 with TRBJ2-7; 11 nucleotides match TRBD1. CDR3 size: 16 residues. Germline V gene lookup returns CDR1 LNHDA and CDR2 SQIVND (reference sequence). The ends lost 2 bases at V and 0 bases at J; junction bases unmatched: 3. DNA of the CDR3: TGTGCCAGTAGTATACCGGGGACAGGGGGCTCCTACGAGCAGTACTTC. Translating it yields CASSIPGTGGSYEQYF.

This clonotype was found a few times. The CDR3 DNA reads as TGTGCCAGCTCACCAGCCAGCCGCGGCTATGGCTACACCTTC. As protein: CASSPASRGYGYTF. The V call is TRBV18, the J call TRBJ1-2, with unresolved D. V dropped 2 bases and J dropped 4 bases, with 11 bases sitting between them. CDR1 KGHSH and CDR2 LQKENI come from the germline V gene. The CDR3 has 14 residues.

The sample holds many counts of this clonotype. J is TRBJ1-5 and V is TRBV6-2 or TRBV6-3, with D possibly being TRBD1 (6 bases). The germline CDR1 and CDR2 sequences are MNHEY and SVGEGT. The CDR3 is 18 residues long. V gave up 0 bases and J gave up 1 base, with 16 bases separating them. The CDR3 DNA reads TGTGCCAGCAGTTACTCCGGTATAGGGGGAATGAGCAATCAGCCCCAGCATTTT. Its protein product is CASSYSGIGGMSNQPQHF.

This clonotype was found a few times. V gene TRBV28 combines with J gene TRBJ1-5; tentative D call: TRBD1 (5 bases). This CDR3 is built from 15 residues. V shed 8 bases and J shed 5 bases, with 19 bases lying between them. Per the germline V gene, CDR1 is MDHEN and CDR2 is SYDVKM. The CDR3 reads CASGVGGSGHQPQHF. The CDR3 DNA reads as TGTGCCAGCGGAGTCGGGGGGTCGGGGCATCAGCCCCAGCATTTT.

The chain is built from TRBV7-2 and TRBJ2-7; D possibly uses TRBD1 or TRBD2 (5 bases each). Germline-derived CDR1 and CDR2 are SGHTA and FQGNSA. V was shortened by 5 bases and J by 3 bases, with 14 bases between the two germline ends. The CDR3 length is 14 residues. CDR3 sequence: CASSPGTGNYEQYF. CDR3 coding DNA: TGTGCCAGCAGCCCCGGGACGGGGAACTACGAGCAGTACTTC.

The V gene is TRBV5-5, the J gene TRBJ2-2, with D perhaps assigned TRBD1 or TRBD2 (7 bases each). V was pared by 0 bases and J by 0 bases, with 9 bases between. This CDR3 is built from 16 residues. The germline gives CDR1 SGHKS, CDR2 YYEKEE (reference sequence). This chain's CDR3 is CASSLAGGANTGELFF. CDR3 nucleotide sequence: TGTGCCAGCAGCTTGGCAGGGGGGGCGAACACCGGGGAGCTGTTTTTT.

This clonotype has at least ten counts. The rearrangement links TRBV6-1 to TRBJ1-5; weak D call: TRBD1 (5 bases). The germline CDR1 and CDR2 sequences are MNHNS and SASEGT. V shed 4 bases and J shed 2 bases, with 12 bases lying between them. This CDR3 comprises 15 residues. The CDR3 DNA reads TGTGCCAGCAGTGCCGGAGGGGTCGGCAATCAGCCCCAGCATTTT. Protein: CASSAGGVGNQPQHF.

This clonotype has at least ten counts. V gene TRBV7-9 combines with J gene TRBJ1-1; D unresolved. Germline CDR1 reads SEHNR; CDR2 reads FQNEAQ (reference sequence). This CDR3 is built from 12 residues. V shed 0 bases and J shed 8 bases, with 7 bases lying between them. CDR3 sequence: CASSLAHREAFF. In DNA, the CDR3 is TGTGCCAGCAGCTTAGCGCACAGAGAAGCTTTCTTT.

This clonotype has at least ten counts. The V and J genes are TRBV28 and TRBJ2-4; 12 bases map to TRBD2. CDR1 is MDHEN and CDR2 is SYDVKM in the germline V gene. V shed 5 bases, J shed 3 bases, and the junction held 5 bases outside the gene matches. The CDR3 runs to 16 residues. The CDR3 is CASSHGLAGYKNIQYF. The CDR3 bases are TGTGCCAGCAGTCACGGACTAGCGGGATACAAAAACATTCAGTACTTC.

This clonotype has ten or more counts. The V call is TRBV6-1, the J call TRBJ1-5, with a tentative D call TRBD1 (6 bases). V was clipped by 3 bases and J by 6 bases, with 15 bases between them. This CDR3 has 15 amino acids. Germline loops: CDR1 MNHNS, CDR2 SASEGT. The CDR3 region has the DNA TGTGCCAGCAGTGACCTACAGGGTCCGGGTCAGCCCCAGCATTTT. It yields the protein CASSDLQGPGQPQHF.

This clonotype was observed a handful of times. The chain couples TRBV25-1 to TRBJ2-2, with 8 nucleotides matching TRBD1. Germline CDR1 is MGHDK and CDR2 is SYGVNS. Unmatched junction bases numbered 1, after V lost 1 base and J lost 3 bases. The CDR3 runs to 15 residues. As DNA, the CDR3 is TGTGCCAGCAGTGAATTGACAGGGGACACCGGGGAGCTGTTTTTT. As protein: CASSELTGDTGELFF.